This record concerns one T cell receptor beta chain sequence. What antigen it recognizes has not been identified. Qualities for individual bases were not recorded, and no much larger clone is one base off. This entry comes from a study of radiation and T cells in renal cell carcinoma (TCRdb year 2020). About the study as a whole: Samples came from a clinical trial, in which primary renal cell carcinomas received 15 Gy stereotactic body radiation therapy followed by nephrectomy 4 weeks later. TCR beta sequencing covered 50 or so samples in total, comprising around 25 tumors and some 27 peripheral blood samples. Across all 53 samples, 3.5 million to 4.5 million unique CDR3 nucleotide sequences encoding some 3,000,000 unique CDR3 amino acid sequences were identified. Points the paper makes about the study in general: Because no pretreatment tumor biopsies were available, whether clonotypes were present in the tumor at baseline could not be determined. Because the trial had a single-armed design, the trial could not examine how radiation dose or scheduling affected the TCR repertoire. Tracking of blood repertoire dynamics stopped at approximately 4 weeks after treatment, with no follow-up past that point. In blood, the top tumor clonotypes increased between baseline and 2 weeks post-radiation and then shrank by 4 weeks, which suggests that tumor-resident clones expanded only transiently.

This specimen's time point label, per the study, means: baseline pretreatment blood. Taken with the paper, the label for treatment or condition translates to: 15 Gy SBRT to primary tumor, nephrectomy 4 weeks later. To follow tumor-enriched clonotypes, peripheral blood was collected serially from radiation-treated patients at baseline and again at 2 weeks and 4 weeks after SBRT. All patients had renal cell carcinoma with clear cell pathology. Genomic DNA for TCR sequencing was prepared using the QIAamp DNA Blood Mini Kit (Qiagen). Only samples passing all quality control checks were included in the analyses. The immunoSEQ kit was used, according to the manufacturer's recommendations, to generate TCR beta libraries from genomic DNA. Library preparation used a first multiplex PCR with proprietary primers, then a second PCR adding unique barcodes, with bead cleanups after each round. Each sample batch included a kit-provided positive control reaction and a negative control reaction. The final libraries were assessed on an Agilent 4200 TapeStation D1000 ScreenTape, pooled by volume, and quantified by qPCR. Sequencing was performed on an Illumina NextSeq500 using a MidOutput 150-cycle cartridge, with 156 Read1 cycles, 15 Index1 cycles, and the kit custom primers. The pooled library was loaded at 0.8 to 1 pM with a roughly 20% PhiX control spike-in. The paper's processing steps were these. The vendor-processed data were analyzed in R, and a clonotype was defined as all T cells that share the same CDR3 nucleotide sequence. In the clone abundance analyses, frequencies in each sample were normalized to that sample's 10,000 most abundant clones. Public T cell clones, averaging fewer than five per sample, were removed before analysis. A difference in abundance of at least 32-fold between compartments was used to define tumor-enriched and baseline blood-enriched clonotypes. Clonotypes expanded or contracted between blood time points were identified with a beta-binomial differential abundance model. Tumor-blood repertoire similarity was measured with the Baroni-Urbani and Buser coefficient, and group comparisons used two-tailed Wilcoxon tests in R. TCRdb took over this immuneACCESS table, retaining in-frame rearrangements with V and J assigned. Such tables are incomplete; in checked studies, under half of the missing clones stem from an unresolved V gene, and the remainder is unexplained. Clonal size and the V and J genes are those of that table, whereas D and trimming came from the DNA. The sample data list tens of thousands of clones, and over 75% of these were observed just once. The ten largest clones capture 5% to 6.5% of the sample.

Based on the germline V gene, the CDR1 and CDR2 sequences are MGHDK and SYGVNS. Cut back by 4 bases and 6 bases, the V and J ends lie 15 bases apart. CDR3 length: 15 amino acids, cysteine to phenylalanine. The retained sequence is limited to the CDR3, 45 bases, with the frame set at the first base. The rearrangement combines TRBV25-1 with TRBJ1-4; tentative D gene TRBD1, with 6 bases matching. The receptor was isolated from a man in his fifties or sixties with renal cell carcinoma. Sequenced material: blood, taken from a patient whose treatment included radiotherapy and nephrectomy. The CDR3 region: CASSGRTGNYEKLFF. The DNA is TGTGCCAGCAGTGGCCGTACAGGGAACTATGAAAAACTGTTTTTT.